This T cell receptor beta chain comes out of a study of persistence of HIV-infected CD4 T cells. Across the whole study: Isolated cells were CMV- and HIV-1 Gag-responding CD4+ T cells.

The libraries were made with immunoSEQ version 4 in survey mode. Template was genomic DNA at roughly 9.6 ng/uL, with up to roughly 1 ug used per sample. The repertoire was sequenced with immunoSEQ multiplex PCR; TCRdb's copy has only in-frame clones and lacks some. The sample lists over 30,000 clones, roughly 80% seen once, with roughly 0.99% in the top ten. This clone appeared a single time. Its antigen is currently unknown. The stimulus was an HIV-1 Gag 15-mer peptide pool, about 1 ug/peptide/mL. Memory cells lacking CD40L and CD69 with high CD45RO were sorted. The origin of this receptor is an adult with HIV. The donor label of this sample is uncertain. The material was cultured CD4+ T cells from PBMCs, obtained from a patient who received antiretroviral therapy.

CDR3 coding DNA: TGTGCCAGTAGTATACGCCACGGAGGGTACGAGCAGTACTTC. This translates into CASSIRHGGYEQYF. This chain uses TRBV19 with TRBJ2-7; D might be TRBD2 (6 bases). CDR3 length: 14 amino acids. Germline CDR1 LNHDA, CDR2 SQIVND (reference sequence). The V end was cut by 2 bases, the J end by 4 bases, with 12 bases between.